One T cell receptor (beta chain) is described in this entry. What it recognizes is unknown. Here immunoSEQ multiplex PCR was the method, and the copy in TCRdb shows in-frame clones only, minus some. The sample yields some 52,000 clones, 75% to 90% seen once. V shed 4 bases and J 5 bases; nucleotides not matched to a gene: 6. This CDR3 is 14 amino acids long. Germline V lookup: CDR1 MNHEY, CDR2 SVGAGI. The data stem from a study of OX40 agonist ivuxolimab in advanced cancers. On the study more broadly: The group had a mean age of roughly 56 years, ranged from about 23 to 85, and was roughly 80% male. Prior anti-PD-1, anti-PD-L1 or anti-CTLA-4 therapy was allowed; roughly 40% had some. Two patients with cutaneous melanoma and one with hepatocellular carcinoma, three in total, showed partial responses. The study's findings and limits: At 0.1-3.0 mg/kg, partial responders had clonal expansion among the lowest observed.

The sequencing used CD4+ or CD8+ T cells sorted from blood, collected in a trial of the OX40 agonist ivuxolimab. The V gene is TRBV6-5, the J gene TRBJ2-7, with 9 bases lining up with TRBD1. This TCR came from an adult with an advanced solid tumor such as melanoma, head and neck, liver or kidney cancer. The CDR3 is CASSSTGGEDEQYF. The DNA of the CDR3 is TGTGCCAGCAGTTCTACAGGGGGCGAAGACGAGCAGTACTTC.